The source of this T cell receptor beta chain is a study of kidney transplant recipient with SARS-CoV-2 infection. One entry per CDR3 protein results from TCRdb running MiXCR on the reads. The sample has some 220,000 distinct CDR3 sequences; more than 25% are singletons. The length of the CDR3 is 17 residues. CDR1 is SGHVS and CDR2 is FQNEAQ in the germline V gene. The V and J ends lost 5 bases and 4 bases respectively, with 23 bases between them. This clonotype was counted ten times or more. The sample here was a blood sample, taken at baseline and between days 110 and 120 from a kidney transplant recipient. The chain carries TRBV7-8 and TRBJ1-2, with D unresolved. This clonotype originated in a male patient younger than 45 who had COVID-19 and was a kidney transplant recipient. Some of the T cells might come from the graft donor. The CDR3 DNA sequence: TGTGCCAGCAGCGTCGAAAGGTTTACCCGAAAGACCTATGGCTACACCTTC. Amino acid sequence: CASSVERFTRKTYGYTF.